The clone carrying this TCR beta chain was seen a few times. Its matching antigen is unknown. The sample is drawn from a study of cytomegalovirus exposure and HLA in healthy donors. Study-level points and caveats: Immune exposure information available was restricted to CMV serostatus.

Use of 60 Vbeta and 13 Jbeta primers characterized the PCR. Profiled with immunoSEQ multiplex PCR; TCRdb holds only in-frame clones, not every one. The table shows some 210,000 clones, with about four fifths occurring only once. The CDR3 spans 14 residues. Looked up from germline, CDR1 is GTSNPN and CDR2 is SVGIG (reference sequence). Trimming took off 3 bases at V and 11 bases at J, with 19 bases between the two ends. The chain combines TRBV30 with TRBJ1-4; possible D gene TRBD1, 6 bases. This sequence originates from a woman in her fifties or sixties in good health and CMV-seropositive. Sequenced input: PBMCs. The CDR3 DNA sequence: TGTGCCTGGAGGAAACAGGGAGGGAGCGAGAAACTGTTTTTT. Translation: CAWRKQGGSEKLFF.